The 3 T cell receptor beta chains below come from one sample, sequenced in a study of tumor-infiltrating lymphocytes in primary liver carcinoma. A constant-region primer served to make TCR beta cDNA from roughly 500 ng total RNA. Three rounds of nested multiplex PCR with slightly modified ARM-PCR produced TCR beta libraries. Primers for the first two PCR rounds were TRBV1-TRBV30 forward primers and a C-beta reverse primer (approximately 9 cycles per round). Using its own MiXCR run on the multiplex PCR reads, TCRdb lists one record per CDR3 protein. This table has about 200,000 distinct CDR3 sequences, 65% appearing once. Out of unsorted whole blood came the blood RNA, and germline DNA was extracted as well. Material for sequencing was peripheral blood. These receptors were collected from an older woman with primary liver carcinoma and hepatitis B virus infection.

Remarks on this clonotype: One end of the junction fails to match germline, which may point to a read error. The rearrangement links TRBV11-2 to TRBJ2-1; D not resolved. Germline values: CDR1 SGHAT, CDR2 FQNNGV. The CDR3 runs 15 residues. Written as DNA, the CDR3 is TGTGCCAGCAGCTTAGGGGTCCTCTCCTACAATGAGCAGTCCTTC. Translated: CASSLGVLSYNEQSF. The full variable domain, with the rest looked up from reference TRBV11-2 and TRBJ2-1, is EAGVAQSPRYKIIEKRQSVAFWCNPISGHATLYWYQQILGQGPKLLIQFQNNGVVDDSQLPKDRFSAERLKGVDSTLKIQPAKLEDSAVYLCASSLGVLSYNEQSFGPGTRLTVL.

The gene calls are TRBV11-1 and TRBJ2-3, with 8 bases aligning to TRBD1. J gave up 3 bases and V 7 bases, and 12 bases lay outside the gene matches. Germline V gene sequence: CDR1 SGHAT, CDR2 FQDESV (reference sequence). The CDR3 consists of 16 residues. The CDR3 coding sequence is TGTGCCAGCACCCCCAAGCAGGGGGCGGTAACAGATACGCAGTATTTT. Protein product: CASTPKQGAVTDTQYF.

The chain has TRBV20-1 and TRBJ2-3; D gene ambiguous. V was cut by 6 bases and J by 0 bases, with 10 bases left in between. The CDR3 is 13 amino acids. Germline CDR1 and CDR2: DFQATT and SNEGSKA (reference sequence). DNA of the CDR3: TGCAGTGCCTCGCCAGGAAGCACAGATACGCAGTATTTT. It encodes CSASPGSTDTQYF.